This entry features one T cell receptor beta chain sequence. This entry belongs to a study of blood T cell repertoires in COVID-19. Study information: PBMCs, B-cell-depleted T cells, or T cells provided the cDNA or gDNA that made up the material.

Across fewer than 25 US areas, participants ranged in age from 18 to 89 years. Participant reports of clinical history set cohort assignment. Donors in Cohort 3 counted as recovered after two negative PCRs, clearance, or symptom resolution. The assay was immunoSEQ multiplex PCR, and TCRdb's table has in-frame clones only and misses some. In the table there are approximately 220,000 clones, approximately 90% of which are singletons. Germline CDR1 reads SGHNT; CDR2 reads YYREEE (reference sequence). V trimming: 4 bases; J trimming: 2 bases; junction bases outside the gene matches: 2. This CDR3 has 14 residues.

The J gene is TRBJ2-5, the V gene TRBV5-4; 10 bases align to TRBD2. Source material: PBMCs or T cells enriched from blood (not recorded which). This TCR was recovered from a young woman who had recovered from COVID-19. CDR3 protein: CASSLAGAQETQYF. In nucleotides, the CDR3 is TGTGCCAGCAGCCTAGCGGGGGCGCAAGAGACCCAGTACTTC.